The clone carrying this T cell receptor beta chain has a handful of counts. Its antigen is as yet unknown. This specimen comes from a study of cytomegalovirus exposure and HLA in healthy donors. Findings and limits, study-wide: Reports credit the classifier with highly specific, highly sensitive diagnosis of cytomegalovirus status.

V gave up 5 bases and J gave up 4 bases, with 12 bases separating them. The CDR3 consists of 14 residues. Per germline, CDR1 LNHDA and CDR2 SQIVND (reference sequence). The PCR made use of 60 Vbeta and 13 Jbeta primers. Using immunoSEQ multiplex PCR, the repertoire was profiled, and TCRdb retains in-frame clones only, with some absent. This sample has about 180,000 clones, with more than 60% found just once. The receptor was isolated from a woman aged 60 to 75 in good health and CMV-seropositive. The chain is built from TRBV19 and TRBJ1-5, with D uncertain. Sequencing was done on a sample of PBMCs. The CDR3 DNA follows: TGTGCCAGTAGTCCTTCGGGAAAAAATCAGCCCCAGCATTTT. Translated, it gives CASSPSGKNQPQHF.